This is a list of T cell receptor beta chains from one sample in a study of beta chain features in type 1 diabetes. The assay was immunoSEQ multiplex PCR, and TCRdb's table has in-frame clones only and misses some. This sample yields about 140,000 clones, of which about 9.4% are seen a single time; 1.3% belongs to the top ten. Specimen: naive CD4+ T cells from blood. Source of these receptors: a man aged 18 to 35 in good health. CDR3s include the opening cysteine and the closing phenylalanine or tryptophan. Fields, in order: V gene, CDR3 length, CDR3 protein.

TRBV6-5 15 CASSPRGSSYNEQFF
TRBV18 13 CASSPDRAYGYTF
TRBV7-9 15 CASSLGQGLDYEQYF
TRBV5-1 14 CASSFDRVSYEQYF
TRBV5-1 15 CASSPVPGTYNEQFF
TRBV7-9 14 CASSYDRVSEKLFF
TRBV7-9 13 CASSSQRNSPLHF
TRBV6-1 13 CASSPDRNYGYTF
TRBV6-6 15 CASSYVASGSYEQYF
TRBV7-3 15 CASRLAGQSPYEQYF
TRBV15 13 CATSRDTAGVQFF
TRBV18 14 CASSPGASYNEQFF
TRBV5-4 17 CASSQGVRGGATDTQYF
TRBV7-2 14 CASSKTGPNSPLHF
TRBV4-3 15 CASSQDGRSADTQYF
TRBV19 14 CASSPLTGSYGYTF
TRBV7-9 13 CASSPGFDSPLHF
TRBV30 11 CAWDRGNTIYF
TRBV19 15 CASSTPGQGAHEQYF
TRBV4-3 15 CASSQDQGFGKPQHF
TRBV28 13 CASRTGVSYEQYF
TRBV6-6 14 CASSYGWANTEAFF
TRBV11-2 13 CASSFARGTEAFF
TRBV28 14 CASSFTIQGLLQYF
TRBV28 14 CASSSLLVAYGYTF
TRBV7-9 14 CASRRGGLENIQYF
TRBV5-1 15 CASSLVDSSYEKLFF
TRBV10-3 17 CATLDSTSGGPQETQYF
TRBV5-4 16 CASSLDFRGGSYEQYF
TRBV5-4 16 CASSLDGTTNTGELFF
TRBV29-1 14 CSVGTGQGNEKLFF
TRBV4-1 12 CASSFQGFEQFF
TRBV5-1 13 CASSATSQETQYF
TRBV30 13 CAAGSDSNQPQHF
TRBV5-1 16 CASSLTSGGPQETQYF
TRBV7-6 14 CASSLDGSTDTQYF
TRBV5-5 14 CASSLAGTLQPQHF
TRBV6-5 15 CASSYRGQGDYGYTF
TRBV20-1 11 CSARVGPEQFF
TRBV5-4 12 CASRVYSGEQYF
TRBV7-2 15 CASSLYGLAGDEQFF
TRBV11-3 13 CASSRLQGEEQFF
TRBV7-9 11 CASSPGSGYTF
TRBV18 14 CASSPGLAMETQYF
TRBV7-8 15 CASSLAETVTRGYTF
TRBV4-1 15 CASSQPGTRVETQYF
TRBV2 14 CASSRGVSGNTIYF
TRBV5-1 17 CASSLGGTGTANYEQYF
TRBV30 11 CAWRLSWEQYF
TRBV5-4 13 CASSLGKRNEQYF